This TCR beta chain derives from a study of CD8+ T cells in alopecia areata. For the study at large: For the treated group, dosing was oral tofacitinib at 5 to 10 mg twice daily. Whole-study results and caveats: With just one nonresponder, it is still uncertain whether baseline CD8+ expansion relates to response. Higher clonality and more expanded CD8+ clones appeared in lesional than normal scalp. Numerous clones, expanded in lesions, remained in scalp and blood during tofacitinib.

The CDR3 spans 12 residues. The germline V gene encodes CDR1 MNHNY and CDR2 SVGAGI (reference sequence). With 2 bases removed from V and 5 bases from J, the gap between germline ends came to 4 bases. The treatment here: oral pan-JAK inhibitor, 5-10 mg twice daily. A remark on this clone: Its antigen is currently unknown.

RNA extraction was followed by reverse transcription into cDNA, which acted as the sequencing template. The repertoire was sequenced with immunoSEQ multiplex PCR; TCRdb's copy has only in-frame clones and lacks some. The data show 150,000 to 200,000 clones, with 60% seen just once and approximately 0.93% held by the top ten. The receptor comes from a human donor with alopecia areata. V usage is TRBV6-6 and J usage is TRBJ2-1; D gene unclear. Specimen: CD4+ T cells sorted from blood, collected at week 24, from a patient treated with tofacitinib. CDR3 bases: TGTGCCAGCAGTTACGTGGACAATGAGCAGTTCTTC. This gives the protein CASSYVDNEQFF.